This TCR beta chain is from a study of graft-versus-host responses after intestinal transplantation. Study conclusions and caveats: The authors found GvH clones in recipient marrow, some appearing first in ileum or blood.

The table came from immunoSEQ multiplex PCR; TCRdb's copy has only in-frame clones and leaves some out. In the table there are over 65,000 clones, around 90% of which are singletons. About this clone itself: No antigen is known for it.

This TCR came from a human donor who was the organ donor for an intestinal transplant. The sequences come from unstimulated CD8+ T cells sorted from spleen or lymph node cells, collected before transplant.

This CDR3 reads CASSSGQGKDNEQFF. The CDR3 coding sequence is TGTGCCAGCAGTTCTGGACAGGGCAAGGACAATGAGCAGTTCTTC. This chain connects TRBV6-6 to TRBJ2-1; 8 bases match TRBD1. This CDR3 comprises 15 residues. The V segment lost 4 bases and the J segment 5 bases; nucleotides outside the gene matches: 7. The germline V gene encodes CDR1 MNHNY and CDR2 SVGAGI (reference sequence).